This TCR beta chain was obtained from a study of T-cell reconstitution after alpha-beta-depleted transplantation in children. Preparation of the TCRbeta library involved a method that used unique molecular identifiers. TCRdb passed the PCR reads through MiXCR, listing each CDR3 protein once. The sample has some 260,000 distinct CDR3 sequences; roughly a quarter are singletons. The CDR3 loop spans 13 amino acids. V was clipped by 1 base and J by 5 bases, with 7 bases between them. From germline, CDR1 is SGHDN and CDR2 FVKESK. The material sequenced was PBMCs, mostly from graft donor cells, taken 360 days after TCRalphabeta/CD19-depleted stem cell transplant. This clonotype was sampled from a female patient between 2 and 15 years old who had a stem cell transplant for congenital amegakaryocytic thrombocytopenia, so the T cells may come from the graft donor. The V call is TRBV14, the J call TRBJ2-3; D unclear. CDR3 nucleotide sequence: TGTGCCAGCAGCCAAGGGTGGAAAGATACGCAGTATTTT. This encodes CASSQGWKDTQYF.